The 26 T cell receptor beta chains listed next were all sequenced from one sample in a study of blood T cell repertoires in COVID-19. Repertoires were generated with immunoSEQ multiplex PCR, while TCRdb's copy carries only in-frame clones and drops some. The table has almost 350,000 clones, about 92% seen once. Sequenced input: peripheral blood. The receptors originated from a woman aged 55-69 years with COVID-19, enrolled during active disease.

This chain joins TRBV19 and TRBJ2-5, with D possibly being TRBD1 (6 bases). The CDR3 consists of 14 residues. The germline V gene encodes CDR1 LNHDA and CDR2 SQIVND (reference sequence). The V and J ends lost 6 bases and 2 bases respectively, with 13 bases between them. The CDR3 spells CASREGQKQETQYF. The CDR3 nucleotides read TGTGCCAGTAGGGAAGGACAGAAACAAGAGACCCAGTACTTC.

The chain joins TRBV25-1 to TRBJ2-3, with TRBD1 matching over 7 bases. Per the germline V gene, CDR1 is MGHDK and CDR2 is SYGVNS. The ends lost 8 bases at V and 7 bases at J; junction bases unmatched: 15. The CDR3 is 15 residues long. The CDR3 DNA is TGTGCCAGCGGGAGTTTTGAGGGGGCTTCGCATACGCAGTATTTT. Amino acids: CASGSFEGASHTQYF.

The genes are TRBV18 and TRBJ2-1; maybe TRBD2 (6 bases). Germline assignment: CDR1 KGHSH and CDR2 LQKENI. Trimming took 3 bases from V and 3 from J, leaving 12 bases between them. The CDR3 totals 15 residues. CDR3 bases: TGTGCCAGCTCACCGGGGGGTTTGGACTACAATGAGCAGTTCTTC. Residues: CASSPGGLDYNEQFF.

V is TRBV2 and J is TRBJ2-5; D is unclear. The germline V gene has CDR1 SNHLY and CDR2 FYNNEI. CDR3 length equals 14 residues. V was cut by 5 bases and J by 2 bases, with 12 bases left in between. The chain's CDR3 is CASSSLTTQETQYF. The CDR3 DNA is TGTGCCAGCAGTAGCTTGACAACACAAGAGACCCAGTACTTC.

This sequence joins TRBV7-3 and TRBJ2-1, with unresolved D. V lost 6 bases, J lost 1 base, and 13 bases lay in between. The CDR3 is 15 residues long. Germline V gene data show CDR1 as SGHTA and CDR2 as FQGTGA. The CDR3 DNA reads as TGTGCCAGCAGTCCAATGCGAGATTCCTACAATGAGCAGTTCTTC. Protein sequence: CASSPMRDSYNEQFF.

The V gene is TRBV5-6, the J gene TRBJ1-3; D is ambiguous. The length of the CDR3 is 14 residues. CDR1 SGHDT and CDR2 YYEEEE come from the germline V gene. V lost 0 bases and J lost 2, with 6 bases in between. The CDR3 region is CASSLGRTGNTIYF. The DNA for the CDR3 is TGTGCCAGCAGCTTGGGCAGAACTGGAAACACCATATATTTT. The full variable domain, its missing parts supplied by reference TRBV5-6 and TRBJ1-3, is DAGVTQSPTHLIKTRGQQVTLRCSPKSGHDTVSWYQQALGQGPQFIFQYYEEEERQRGNFPDRFSGHQFPNYSSELNVNALLLGDSALYLCASSLGRTGNTIYFGEGSWLTVV.

The genes are TRBV5-5 and TRBJ2-7; 8 nucleotides line up with TRBD1. The CDR3 is 15 amino acids. Germline V gene data show CDR1 as SGHKS and CDR2 as YYEKEE (reference sequence). V lost 1 base to trimming and J lost 2 bases; unmatched junction nucleotides: 5. Written as DNA, the CDR3 is TGTGCCAGCAGCTTGAGGACAGGGATTCCCTACGAGCAGTACTTC. It codes for CASSLRTGIPYEQYF.

The DNA of the CDR3 is TGTGCCAGCAGCTCGGGACAAAGAGGGCTCTTATATTTT. It is translated as CASSSGQRGLLYF. V gene TRBV5-4 combines with J gene TRBJ1-3; a possible D gene is TRBD1 (6 bases). The germline CDR1 and CDR2 sequences are SGHNT and YYREEE (reference sequence). The CDR3 consists of 13 residues. Trimming shortened V by 3 bases and J by 14 bases, and 18 bases separated the two germline ends.

V and J are TRBV7-9 and TRBJ1-2; D is perhaps TRBD1 (6 bases). There are 13 residues in the CDR3. The germline V gene encodes CDR1 SEHNR and CDR2 FQNEAQ (reference sequence). The V gene lost 2 bases and the J gene lost 9 bases, with 13 bases spanning the gap. The CDR3 DNA follows: TGTGCCAGCAGCTTACAGGAACAGGGACGCTACACCTTC. This encodes CASSLQEQGRYTF.

This clone has a single count. The rearrangement links TRBV7-2 to TRBJ1-5; D is perhaps TRBD1 (5 bases). The CDR3 has 14 amino acids. The germline V gene encodes CDR1 SGHTA and CDR2 FQGNSA. V lost 5 bases to trimming and J lost 7 bases, with 15 bases between them. The CDR3 region is CASSPTVKGQPQHF. CDR3 bases: TGTGCCAGCAGCCCGACAGTTAAGGGGCAGCCCCAGCATTTT.

The chain joins TRBV28 to TRBJ1-2; 10 nucleotides line up with TRBD1. The CDR3 extends over 15 amino acids. The V segment lost 6 bases and the J segment 7 bases; nucleotides outside the gene matches: 11. In germline, CDR1 is MDHEN, CDR2 SYDVKM. The CDR3 nucleotides are TGTGCCAGCAGCCGCCGTGGGACAGGGGACTCTGGCTACACCTTC. Amino acid sequence: CASSRRGTGDSGYTF.

The chain joins TRBV5-1 to TRBJ2-7, with 7 positions matching TRBD1. Trimming removed 2 bases from V and 3 bases from J; junction bases left unmatched: 8. The CDR3 covers 15 residues. Germline CDR1 SGHRS, CDR2 YFSETQ. CDR3 bases: TGCGCCAGCAGCTTCCGACAGGGATCGGTCTACGAGCAGTACTTC. It yields the protein CASSFRQGSVYEQYF.

The J gene is TRBJ2-7, the V gene TRBV19; 7 bases match TRBD1. V was pared by 8 bases and J by 3 bases, with 7 bases of the junction left unmatched. Per germline, CDR1 LNHDA and CDR2 SQIVND (reference sequence). This CDR3 has 13 amino acids. The CDR3 DNA follows: TGTGCCAGTCGTCCCGGGACAGACTACGAGCAGTACTTC. Amino acid sequence: CASRPGTDYEQYF.

The chain is built from TRBV7-2 and TRBJ1-6; no definite D call. V was shortened by 5 bases and J by 8 bases, with 19 bases between the two germline ends. CDR1 and CDR2 from the germline V gene are SGHTA and FQGNSA. There are 16 residues in the CDR3. The CDR3: CASSPRRTGRDSPLHF. CDR3 DNA sequence: TGTGCCAGCAGCCCCCGAAGGACTGGGAGGGATTCACCCCTCCACTTT.

This clone was counted a single time. The V gene is TRBV7-2, the J gene TRBJ2-2, with TRBD1 as a possible D gene (5 bases). V shed 2 bases and J shed 8 bases, with 9 bases lying between them. Germline CDR1 reads SGHTA; CDR2 reads FQGNSA. The CDR3 totals 13 residues. CDR3 sequence reads: CASSLMPGGELFF. The CDR3 region has the DNA TGTGCCAGCAGCTTAATGCCAGGGGGGGAGCTGTTTTTT.

The chain uses TRBV6-5 and TRBJ2-2, with D tentatively TRBD1 (7 bases). Trimming removed 5 bases from V and 7 bases from J, with 14 bases in between. CDR1 MNHEY and CDR2 SVGAGI come from the germline V gene. The length of the CDR3 is 14 residues. CDR3 bases: TGTGCCAGCAGTCGCCAGGGGGGTAGCGGGGAGCTGTTTTTT. This encodes CASSRQGGSGELFF.

This clone was seen ten or more times. V is TRBV7-3 and J is TRBJ2-7, with a possible D match to TRBD1 (6 bases). Germline V lookup: CDR1 SGHTA, CDR2 FQGTGA. The CDR3 is 15 residues long. V lost 4 bases and J lost 3, with 16 bases in between. Written as DNA, the CDR3 is TGTGCCAGCAGCTCTCATCCAGGGGAGTTCTACGAGCAGTACTTC. Residues: CASSSHPGEFYEQYF.

The chain recombines TRBV5-1 with TRBJ2-4, with a weak D call TRBD1 (5 bases). Trimming pared 5 bases from V and 1 base from J, leaving 13 bases between. CDR1 is SGHRS and CDR2 is YFSETQ in the germline V gene. The CDR3 has 15 residues. DNA for the CDR3: TGCGCCAGCAGGCTGGAAGGGGTCGCCAAAAACATTCAGTACTTC. As protein: CASRLEGVAKNIQYF.

This chain connects TRBV10-2 to TRBJ1-1; D remains ambiguous. The CDR3 length is 13 residues. The germline CDR1 and CDR2 sequences are WSHSY and SAAADI. The V end was cut by 7 bases, the J end by 1 base, with 10 bases between. This chain's CDR3 is CASNHYGNTEAFF. DNA for the CDR3: TGCGCCAGCAACCACTACGGGAACACTGAAGCTTTCTTT.

The chain is built from TRBV5-1 and TRBJ2-1, with 14 nucleotides matching TRBD2. The CDR3 is 18 amino acids. Germline assignment: CDR1 SGHRS and CDR2 YFSETQ. The J segment lost 3 bases and the V segment lost 4 bases, leaving 9 bases of the junction unmatched. The CDR3 loop is CASSPGLAGGILYNEQFF. The CDR3 nucleotides read TGCGCCAGCAGCCCCGGACTAGCGGGGGGAATCCTCTACAATGAGCAGTTCTTC.

The rearrangement links TRBV5-5 to TRBJ1-6; maybe TRBD1 (5 bases). The germline V gene has CDR1 SGHKS and CDR2 YYEKEE (reference sequence). Deletions cut 1 base from V and 10 bases from J, with 18 bases between. The CDR3 consists of 16 residues. CDR3 bases: TGTGCCAGCAGCTTGCAGTCGGCAGGGTTACGATCACCCCTCCACTTT. Its translation: CASSLQSAGLRSPLHF. Full variable domain (outside the CDR3, taken from reference TRBV5-5 and TRBJ1-6): DAGVTQSPTHLIKTRGQQVTLRCSPISGHKSVSWYQQVLGQGPQFIFQYYEKEERGRGNFPDRFSARQFPNYSSELNVNALLLGDSALYLCASSLQSAGLRSPLHFGNGTRLTVT.

The genes are TRBV7-3 and TRBJ2-3, with TRBD2 matching over 12 bases. The CDR3 runs 15 residues. V lost 5 bases to trimming and J lost 3 bases; unmatched junction nucleotides: 3. Germline assignment: CDR1 SGHTA and CDR2 FQGTGA. CDR3: CASSASGGATDTQYF. DNA for the CDR3: TGTGCCAGCAGCGCTAGCGGGGGGGCTACAGATACGCAGTATTTT.

V is TRBV20-1 and J is TRBJ1-1; D gene uncertain. CDR3 length: 15 residues. Trimming removed 3 bases at V and 4 bases at J, with 18 bases between. Germline V gene lookup returns CDR1 DFQATT and CDR2 SNEGSKA (reference sequence). CDR3 sequence (DNA): TGCAGTGCTAGTAACCGAGCGGCTTTGGGCACTGAAGCTTTCTTT. Protein: CSASNRAALGTEAFF.

This chain joins TRBV5-6 and TRBJ1-1, with TRBD1 matching over 9 bases. Germline lookup yields CDR1 SGHDT and CDR2 YYEEEE. CDR3 length: 14 residues. V was clipped by 7 bases and J by 5 bases; unmatched bases: 9. CDR3 sequence (DNA): TGTGCCAGCTCAGAGGGACAGGGAAGGACTGAAGCTTTCTTT. Protein: CASSEGQGRTEAFF.

This chain connects TRBV19 to TRBJ1-1, with D hard to call. Trimming removed 2 bases from V and 4 bases from J, with 11 bases in between. There are 14 residues in the CDR3. From germline, CDR1 is LNHDA and CDR2 SQIVND (reference sequence). Written as DNA, the CDR3 is TGTGCCAGTAGTATAACCGGGGTTGGCACTGAAGCTTTCTTT. This codes for CASSITGVGTEAFF.

CDR3 amino acids: CASSPGWVLESQHF. The CDR3 DNA follows: TGTGCCAGCTCACCAGGATGGGTTCTGGAGTCCCAGCATTTT. The rearrangement uses TRBV18 and TRBJ1-5; D is unclear. CDR1 and CDR2 (germline): KGHSH, LQKENI. With 2 bases removed from V and 11 bases from J, the gap between germline ends came to 16 bases. This CDR3 comprises 14 residues.